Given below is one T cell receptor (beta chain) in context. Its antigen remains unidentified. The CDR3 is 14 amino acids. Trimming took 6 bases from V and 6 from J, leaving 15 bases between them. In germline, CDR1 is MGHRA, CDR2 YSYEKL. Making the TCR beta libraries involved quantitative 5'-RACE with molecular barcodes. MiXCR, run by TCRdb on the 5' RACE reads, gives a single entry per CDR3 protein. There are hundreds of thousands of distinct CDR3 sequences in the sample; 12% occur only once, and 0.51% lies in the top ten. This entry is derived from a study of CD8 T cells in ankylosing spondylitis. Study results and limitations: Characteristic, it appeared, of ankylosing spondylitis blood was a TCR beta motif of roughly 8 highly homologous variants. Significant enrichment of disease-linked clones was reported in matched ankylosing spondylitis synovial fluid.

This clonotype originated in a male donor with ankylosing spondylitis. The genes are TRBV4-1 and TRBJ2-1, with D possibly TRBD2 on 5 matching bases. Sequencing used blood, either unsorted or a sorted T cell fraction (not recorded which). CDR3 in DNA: TGCGCCAGCAGTACCGGGAAATCCAGCAATGAGCAGTTCTTC. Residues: CASSTGKSSNEQFF.